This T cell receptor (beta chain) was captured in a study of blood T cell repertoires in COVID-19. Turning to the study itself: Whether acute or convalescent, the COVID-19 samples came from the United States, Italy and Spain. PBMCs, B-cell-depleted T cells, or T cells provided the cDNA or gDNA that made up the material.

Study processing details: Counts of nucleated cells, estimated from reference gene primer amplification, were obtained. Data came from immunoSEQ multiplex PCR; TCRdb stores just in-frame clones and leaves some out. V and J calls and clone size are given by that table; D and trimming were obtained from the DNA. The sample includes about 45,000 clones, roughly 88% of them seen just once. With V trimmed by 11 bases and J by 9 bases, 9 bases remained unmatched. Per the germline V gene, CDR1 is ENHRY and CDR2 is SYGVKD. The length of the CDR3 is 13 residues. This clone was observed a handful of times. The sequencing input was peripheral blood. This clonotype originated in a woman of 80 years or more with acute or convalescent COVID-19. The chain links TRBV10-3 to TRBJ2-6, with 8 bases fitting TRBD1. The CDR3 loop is CAATSGGVNVLTF. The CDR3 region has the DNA TGTGCCGCTACGTCAGGGGGCGTCAACGTCCTGACTTTC.